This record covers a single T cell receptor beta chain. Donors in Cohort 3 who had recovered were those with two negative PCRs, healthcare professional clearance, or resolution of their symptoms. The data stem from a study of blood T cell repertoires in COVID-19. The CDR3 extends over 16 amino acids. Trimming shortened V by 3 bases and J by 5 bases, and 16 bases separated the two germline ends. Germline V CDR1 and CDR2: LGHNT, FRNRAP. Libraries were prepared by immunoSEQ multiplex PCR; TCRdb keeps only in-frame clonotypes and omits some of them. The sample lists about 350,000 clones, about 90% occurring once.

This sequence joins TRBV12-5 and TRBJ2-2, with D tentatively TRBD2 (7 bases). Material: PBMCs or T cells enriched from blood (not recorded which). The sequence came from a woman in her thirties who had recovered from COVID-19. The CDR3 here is CASGFKAGGLTGELFF. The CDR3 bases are TGTGCTAGTGGTTTCAAAGCCGGGGGGCTAACCGGGGAGCTGTTTTTT.